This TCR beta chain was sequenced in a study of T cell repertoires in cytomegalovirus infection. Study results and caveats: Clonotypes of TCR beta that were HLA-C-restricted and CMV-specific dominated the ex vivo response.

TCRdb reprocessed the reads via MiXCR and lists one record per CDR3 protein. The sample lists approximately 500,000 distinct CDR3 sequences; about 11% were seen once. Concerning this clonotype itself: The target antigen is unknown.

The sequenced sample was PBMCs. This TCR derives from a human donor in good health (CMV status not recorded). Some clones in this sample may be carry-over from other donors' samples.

CDR3 amino acids: CASSHTWGRDNEQFF. The DNA of the CDR3 is TGTGCCAGCAGCCACACCTGGGGAAGGGACAATGAGCAGTTCTTC. V usage is TRBV14 and J usage is TRBJ2-1; unclear D gene. The V and J ends lost 3 bases and 5 bases respectively, with 14 bases between them. This CDR3 is built from 15 residues. Germline V lookup: CDR1 SGHDN, CDR2 FVKESK.